Sequencing of this TCR beta chain was carried out in a study of blood T cell repertoires in COVID-19. Germline V gives CDR1 KGHSH, CDR2 LQKENI. This CDR3 region has 16 residues. The trim removed 6 bases at V and 8 bases at J, leaving 12 bases unmatched. This clone showed up just a few times. Here immunoSEQ multiplex PCR was the method, and the copy in TCRdb shows in-frame clones only, minus some. The sample consists of about 54,000 clones, under 90% of them appearing once. The TCR comes from a man aged 40-50 years with active COVID-19. The rearrangement joins TRBV18 to TRBJ1-6; TRBD1 matches 8 bases. The specimen was peripheral blood. The CDR3 sequence: CASSPRDRRLDSPLHF. Written as DNA, the CDR3 is TGTGCCAGCTCTCCTAGGGACAGGCGTCTTGATTCACCCCTCCACTTT.